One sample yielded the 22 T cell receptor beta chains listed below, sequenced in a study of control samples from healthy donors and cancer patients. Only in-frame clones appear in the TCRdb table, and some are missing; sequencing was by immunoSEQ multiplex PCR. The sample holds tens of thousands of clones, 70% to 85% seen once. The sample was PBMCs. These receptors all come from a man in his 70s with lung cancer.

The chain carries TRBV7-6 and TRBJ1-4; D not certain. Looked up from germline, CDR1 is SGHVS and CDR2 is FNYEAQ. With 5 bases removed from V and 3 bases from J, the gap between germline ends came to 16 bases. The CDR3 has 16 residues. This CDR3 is CASSHYTASSNEKLFF. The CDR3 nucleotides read TGTGCCAGCAGCCATTATACAGCAAGCTCTAATGAAAAACTGTTTTTT.

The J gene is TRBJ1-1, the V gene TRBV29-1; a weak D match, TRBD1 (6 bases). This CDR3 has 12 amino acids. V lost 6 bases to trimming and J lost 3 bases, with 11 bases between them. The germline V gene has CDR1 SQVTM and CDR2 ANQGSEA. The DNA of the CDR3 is TGCAGCGTGGAGACAGGTCACACTGAAGCTTTCTTT. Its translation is CSVETGHTEAFF.

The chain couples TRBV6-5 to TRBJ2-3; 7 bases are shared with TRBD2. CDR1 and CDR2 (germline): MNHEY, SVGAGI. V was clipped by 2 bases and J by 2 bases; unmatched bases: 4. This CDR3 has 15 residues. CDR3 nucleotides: TGTGCCAGCAGTTACCGGGGGGACGACACAGATACGCAGTATTTT. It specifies CASSYRGDDTDTQYF.

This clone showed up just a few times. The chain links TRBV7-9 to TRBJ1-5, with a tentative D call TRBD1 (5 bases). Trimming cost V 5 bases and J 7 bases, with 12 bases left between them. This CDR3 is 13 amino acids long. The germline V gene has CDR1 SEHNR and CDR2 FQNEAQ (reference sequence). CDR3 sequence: CASSPWGDQPQHF. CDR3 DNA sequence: TGTGCCAGCAGCCCCTGGGGGGACCAGCCCCAGCATTTT. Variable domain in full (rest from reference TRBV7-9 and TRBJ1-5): DTGVSQNPRHKITKRGQNVTFRCDPISEHNRLYWYRQTLGQGPEFLTYFQNEAQLEKSRLLSDRFSAERPKGSFSTLEIQRTEQGDSAMYLCASSPWGDQPQHFGDGTRLSIL.

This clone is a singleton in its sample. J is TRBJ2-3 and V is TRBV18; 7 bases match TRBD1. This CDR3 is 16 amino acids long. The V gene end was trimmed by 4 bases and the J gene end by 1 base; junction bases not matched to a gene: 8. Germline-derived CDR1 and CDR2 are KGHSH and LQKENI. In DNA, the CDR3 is TGTGCCAGCTCACTCGAGGACAGGATGGGCACAGATACGCAGTATTTT. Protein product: CASSLEDRMGTDTQYF.

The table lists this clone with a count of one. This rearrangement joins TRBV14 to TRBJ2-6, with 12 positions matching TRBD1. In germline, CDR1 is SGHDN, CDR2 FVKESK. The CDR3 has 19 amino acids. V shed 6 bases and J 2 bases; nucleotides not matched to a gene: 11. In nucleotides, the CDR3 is TGTGCCAGCAGTCGATTAACCGGGACAGGGGGCGCTGGGGCCAACGTCCTGACTTTC. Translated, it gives CASSRLTGTGGAGANVLTF.

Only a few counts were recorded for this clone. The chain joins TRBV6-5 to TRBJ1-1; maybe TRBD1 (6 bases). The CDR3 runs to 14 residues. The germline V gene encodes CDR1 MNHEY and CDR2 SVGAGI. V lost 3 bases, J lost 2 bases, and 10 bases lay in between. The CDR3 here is CASSYGQLNTEAFF. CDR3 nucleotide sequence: TGTGCCAGCAGTTATGGACAGCTAAACACTGAAGCTTTCTTT.

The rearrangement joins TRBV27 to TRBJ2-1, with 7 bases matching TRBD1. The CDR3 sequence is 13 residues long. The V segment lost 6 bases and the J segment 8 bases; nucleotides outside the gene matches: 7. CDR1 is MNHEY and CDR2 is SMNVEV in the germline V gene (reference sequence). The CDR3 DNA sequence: TGTGCCAGCAGCTGGAGACAGGGCTATGAGCAGTTCTTC. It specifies CASSWRQGYEQFF.

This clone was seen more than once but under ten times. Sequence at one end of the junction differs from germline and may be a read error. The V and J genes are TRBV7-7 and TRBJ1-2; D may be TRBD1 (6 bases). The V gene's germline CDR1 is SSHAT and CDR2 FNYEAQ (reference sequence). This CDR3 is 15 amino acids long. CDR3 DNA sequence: TGTGCTAGCAATGGGACATACGAGGGCGTTCGGGGCTACACCTTC. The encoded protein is CASNGTYEGVRGYTF.

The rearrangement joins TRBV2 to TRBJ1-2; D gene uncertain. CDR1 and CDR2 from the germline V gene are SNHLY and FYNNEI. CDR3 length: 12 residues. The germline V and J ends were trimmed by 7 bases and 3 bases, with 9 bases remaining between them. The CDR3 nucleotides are TGTGCCAGCAACGGTGGGGACTATGGCTACACCTTC. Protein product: CASNGGDYGYTF.

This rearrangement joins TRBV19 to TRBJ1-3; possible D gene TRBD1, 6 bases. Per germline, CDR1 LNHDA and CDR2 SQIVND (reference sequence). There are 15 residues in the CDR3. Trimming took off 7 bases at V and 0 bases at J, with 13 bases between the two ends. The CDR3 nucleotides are TGTGCCAGTATTGCGGGACATTTCTCTGGAAACACCATATATTTT. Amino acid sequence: CASIAGHFSGNTIYF.

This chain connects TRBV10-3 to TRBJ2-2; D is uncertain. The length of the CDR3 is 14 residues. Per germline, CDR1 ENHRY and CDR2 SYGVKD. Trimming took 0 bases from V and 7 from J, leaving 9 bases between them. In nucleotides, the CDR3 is TGTGCCATCAGTGAGTCCAATGTAGTCGGGGAGCTGTTTTTT. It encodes CAISESNVVGELFF.

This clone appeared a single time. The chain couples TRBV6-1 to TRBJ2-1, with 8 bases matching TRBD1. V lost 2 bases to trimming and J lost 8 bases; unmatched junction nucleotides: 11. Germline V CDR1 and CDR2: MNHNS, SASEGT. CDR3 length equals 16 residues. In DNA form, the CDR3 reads TGTGCCAGCAGTGAATCCCCCGTCCAGGGGGCGGATGAGCAGTTCTTC. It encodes CASSESPVQGADEQFF.

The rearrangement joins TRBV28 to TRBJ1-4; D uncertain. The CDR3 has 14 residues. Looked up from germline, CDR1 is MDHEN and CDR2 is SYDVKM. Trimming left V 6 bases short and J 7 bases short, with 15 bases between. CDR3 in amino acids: CASREQSTREKLFF. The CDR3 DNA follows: TGTGCCAGCAGGGAACAGTCGACTCGTGAAAAACTGTTTTTT.

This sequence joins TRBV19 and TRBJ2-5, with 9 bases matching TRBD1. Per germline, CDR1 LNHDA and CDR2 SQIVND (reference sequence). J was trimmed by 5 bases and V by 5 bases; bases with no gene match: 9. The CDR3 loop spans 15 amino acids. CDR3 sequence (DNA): TGTGCCAGTAGTCTCGCGGGACAGGGATTGGAGACCCAGTACTTC. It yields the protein CASSLAGQGLETQYF.

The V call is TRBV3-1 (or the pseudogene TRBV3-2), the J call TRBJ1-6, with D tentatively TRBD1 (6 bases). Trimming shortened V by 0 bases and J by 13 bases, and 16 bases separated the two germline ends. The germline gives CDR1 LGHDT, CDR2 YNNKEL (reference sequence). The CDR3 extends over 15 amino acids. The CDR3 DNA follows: TGTGCCAGCAGCCAAGATGGGACAAGGGCCCTTCCCCTCCACTTT. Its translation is CASSQDGTRALPLHF.

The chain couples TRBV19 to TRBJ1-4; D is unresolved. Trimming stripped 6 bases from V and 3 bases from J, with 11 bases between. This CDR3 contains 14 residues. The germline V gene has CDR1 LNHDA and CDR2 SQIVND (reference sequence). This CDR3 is CASSKGSANEKLFF. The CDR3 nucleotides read TGTGCCAGTAGCAAGGGATCGGCTAATGAAAAACTGTTTTTT. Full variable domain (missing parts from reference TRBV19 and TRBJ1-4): DGGITQSPKYLFRKEGQNVTLSCEQNLNHDAMYWYRQDPGQGLRLIYYSQIVNDFQKGDIAEGYSVSREKKESFPLTVTSAQKNPTAFYLCASSKGSANEKLFFGSGTQLSVL.

This chain's CDR3 is CASSRGSSGPYEQYF. CDR3 nucleotides: TGCGCCAGCAGCCGGGGGTCCAGCGGACCCTACGAGCAGTACTTC. The chain links TRBV5-1 to TRBJ2-7, with D maybe TRBD2 (6 bases). The V gene lost 4 bases and the J gene lost 2 bases, with 16 bases spanning the gap. CDR3 size: 15 residues. The germline gives CDR1 SGHRS, CDR2 YFSETQ.

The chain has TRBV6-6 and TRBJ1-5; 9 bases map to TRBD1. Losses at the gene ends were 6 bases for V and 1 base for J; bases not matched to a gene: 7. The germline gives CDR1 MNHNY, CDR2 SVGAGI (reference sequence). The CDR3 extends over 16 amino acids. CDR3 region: CASSLQGAKSNQPQHF. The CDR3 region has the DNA TGTGCCAGCAGCTTACAGGGGGCGAAGAGCAATCAGCCCCAGCATTTT.

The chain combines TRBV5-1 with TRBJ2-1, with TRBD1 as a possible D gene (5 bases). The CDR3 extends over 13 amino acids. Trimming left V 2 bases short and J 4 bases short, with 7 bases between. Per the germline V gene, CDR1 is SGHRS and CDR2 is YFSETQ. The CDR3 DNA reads TGCGCCAGCAGCTTACGACAGTACAATGAGCAGTTCTTC. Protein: CASSLRQYNEQFF.

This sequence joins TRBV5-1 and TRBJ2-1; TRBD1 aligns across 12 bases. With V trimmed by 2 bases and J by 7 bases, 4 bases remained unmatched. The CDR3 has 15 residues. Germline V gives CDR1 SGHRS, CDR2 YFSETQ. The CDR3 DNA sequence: TGCGCCAGCAGCTTCGGGACAGGGGGCCAAAATGAGCAGTTCTTC. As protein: CASSFGTGGQNEQFF.

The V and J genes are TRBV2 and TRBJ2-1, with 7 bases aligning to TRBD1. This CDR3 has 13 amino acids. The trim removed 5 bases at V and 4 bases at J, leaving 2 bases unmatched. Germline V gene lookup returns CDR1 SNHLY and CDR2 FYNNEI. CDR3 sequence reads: CASSRQGYNEQFF. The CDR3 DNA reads TGTGCCAGCAGTCGACAGGGATACAATGAGCAGTTCTTC.